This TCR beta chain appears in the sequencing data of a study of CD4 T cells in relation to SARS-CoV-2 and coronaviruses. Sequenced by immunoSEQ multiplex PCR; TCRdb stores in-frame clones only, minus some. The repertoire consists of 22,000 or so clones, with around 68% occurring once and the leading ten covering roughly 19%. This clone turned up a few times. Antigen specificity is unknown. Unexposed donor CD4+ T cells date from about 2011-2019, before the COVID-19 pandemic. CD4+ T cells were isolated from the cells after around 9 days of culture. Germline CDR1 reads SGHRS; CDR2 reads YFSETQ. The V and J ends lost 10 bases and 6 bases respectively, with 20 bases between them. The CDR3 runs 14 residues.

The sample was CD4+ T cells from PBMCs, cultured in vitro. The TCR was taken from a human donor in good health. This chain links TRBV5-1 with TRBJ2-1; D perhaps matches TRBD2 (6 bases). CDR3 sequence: CASDPSGTFNEQFF. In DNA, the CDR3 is TGCGCCTCCGACCCTTCGGGGACTTTCAATGAGCAGTTCTTC.